Listed below are T cell receptor beta chains from one sample, sequenced in a study of STAT5B mutations in CD4+ large granular lymphocyte leukemia. Sequenced by immunoSEQ multiplex PCR; TCRdb stores in-frame clones only, minus some. The sample comprises about 45,000 clones, 65% to 90% of which are singletons, and about 3% rests with the top ten. Sequencing used CD4+ T cells from blood buffy coats. The receptors shown here come from a human donor in good health. The CDR3 runs from the conserved cysteine through the conserved F or W. Each record gives: CDR3 length, D gene, J gene, V gene, clone size, CDR3 protein, CDR3 DNA. The D gene is left open where the match is weak. Not all rows give a size; the values are once, few, many and, for expanded clones, a class.

12	.	TRBJ2-7	TRBV29-1	.	CSAGDTSYEQYF	TGCAGCGCAGGGGACACCTCCTACGAGCAGTACTTC
15	TRBD1	TRBJ1-5	TRBV19	.	CATRDRDRSNQPQHF	TGTGCCACCCGGGACAGGGATCGAAGCAATCAGCCCCAGCATTTT
12	.	TRBJ1-1	TRBV6-5	.	CASSRGRSEAFF	TGTGCCAGCAGTCGAGGACGGTCTGAAGCTTTCTTT
13	.	TRBJ1-2	TRBV29-1	.	CSVEAKAGYGYTF	TGCAGCGTTGAAGCCAAGGCAGGCTATGGCTACACCTTC
13	.	TRBJ1-2	TRBV2	.	CASSMLMNYGYTF	TGTGCCAGCAGTATGCTCATGAACTATGGCTACACCTTC
16	.	TRBJ1-2	TRBV28	.	CASTEGFPGTNYGYTF	TGTGCCAGCACCGAGGGTTTCCCGGGCACTAACTATGGCTACACCTTC
13	.	TRBJ2-7	TRBV27	.	CASSNLTAAEQYF	TGTGCCAGCAGTAACCTGACAGCGGCAGAGCAGTACTTC
15	TRBD1	TRBJ2-7	TRBV19	.	CASSMTGSGSYEQYF	TGTGCCAGTAGTATGACAGGGTCGGGCTCCTACGAGCAGTACTTC
12	.	TRBJ2-3	TRBV2	.	CASSERADTQYF	TGTGCCAGCAGTGAAAGGGCAGATACGCAGTATTTT
16	TRBD2	TRBJ2-7	TRBV5-1	.	CASRPTSGRPPYEQYF	TGCGCCAGCAGACCAACTAGCGGGAGGCCCCCCTACGAGCAGTACTTC
16	TRBD1	TRBJ2-4	TRBV7-2	.	CASSNRTGIAKNIQYF	TGTGCCAGCAGCAATAGGACAGGTATAGCCAAAAACATTCAGTACTTC
12	.	TRBJ1-1	TRBV15	.	CATSRDGHEAFF	TGTGCCACCAGCAGAGATGGCCATGAAGCTTTCTTT
11	TRBD1	TRBJ2-7	TRBV20-1	.	CSAPRGHEQYF	TGCAGTGCTCCCAGGGGGCACGAGCAGTACTTC
13	TRBD1	TRBJ2-1	TRBV10-2	.	CATRTGVNNEQFF	TGCGCCACCCGGACAGGGGTCAACAATGAGCAGTTCTTC
13	.	TRBJ2-2	TRBV18	few	CASLHGNTGELFF	TGTGCCAGCTTACACGGAAACACCGGGGAGCTGTTTTTT
18	TRBD2	TRBJ2-7	TRBV9	.	CASSPGWSGSGRVYEQYF	TGTGCCAGCAGCCCCGGTTGGTCGGGGAGCGGGAGGGTCTACGAGCAGTACTTC
15	.	TRBJ2-7	TRBV27	.	CASSPRGTSRYEQYF	TGTGCCAGCAGTCCCCGAGGGACTTCCAGATACGAGCAGTACTTC
15	TRBD2	TRBJ2-1	TRBV7-2	.	CASSFRTSGYNEQFF	TGTGCCAGCAGCTTCCGGACTAGCGGATACAATGAGCAGTTCTTC
14	.	TRBJ1-1	TRBV5-1	.	CASSLDSMNTEAFF	TGCGCCAGCAGCTTAGACAGCATGAACACTGAAGCTTTCTTT
15	.	TRBJ2-3	TRBV27	.	CASSFEGLGTDTQYF	TGTGCCAGCAGTTTCGAAGGGTTGGGCACAGATACGCAGTATTTT
15	TRBD1	TRBJ1-1	TRBV19	.	CASSSETGSRIEAFF	TGTGCCAGTAGTTCCGAGACAGGGTCACGGATTGAAGCTTTCTTT
12	.	TRBJ2-2	TRBV29-1	.	CSVSVNTGELFF	TGCAGCGTAAGCGTGAACACCGGGGAGCTGTTTTTT
14	TRBD1	TRBJ1-3	TRBV6-6	.	CASRSGTGGNTIYF	TGTGCCAGCAGGTCCGGGACAGGGGGAAACACCATATATTTT
14	TRBD1	TRBJ2-7	TRBV5-6	.	CASSFPGQGYEQYF	TGTGCCAGCAGCTTCCCGGGACAGGGGTACGAGCAGTACTTC
14	TRBD1	TRBJ2-2	TRBV7-8	.	CASSLEDRFRELFF	TGTGCCAGCAGCTTAGAGGACAGGTTCAGGGAGCTGTTTTTT
15	TRBD1	TRBJ2-2	TRBV7-9	.	CASSPRGYTTGELFF	TGTGCCAGCAGTCCCAGGGGGTATACCACCGGGGAGCTGTTTTTT
16	TRBD2	TRBJ2-7	TRBV15	.	CATSGTGGPISGEQYF	TGTGCCACCAGCGGGACGGGGGGTCCCATAAGTGGCGAGCAGTACTTC
15	.	TRBJ1-3	TRBV7-2	.	CASTLRGISGNTIYF	TGTGCCAGCACGCTTCGCGGGATCTCTGGAAACACCATATATTTT
17	.	TRBJ2-3	TRBV4-1	once	CASSQGAQRGNTDTQYF	TGCGCCAGCAGCCAAGGGGCTCAAAGAGGTAACACAGATACGCAGTATTTT
15	TRBD1	TRBJ1-4	TRBV18	.	CASSTRGLANEKLFF	TGTGCCAGCTCAACCAGGGGGCTGGCTAATGAAAAACTGTTTTTT
16	.	TRBJ1-2	TRBV21-1	.	CASRPESQLTNYGYTF	TGTGCCAGCAGGCCGGAGTCCCAGCTGACGAACTATGGCTACACCTTC
13	TRBD1	TRBJ1-1	TRBV5-1	.	CASRPTGVAEAFF	TGCGCCAGCAGACCTACAGGGGTAGCTGAAGCTTTCTTT
12	.	TRBJ2-7	TRBV14	.	CASSQGRAEQYF	TGTGCCAGCAGCCAAGGCCGGGCAGAGCAGTACTTC
13	.	TRBJ2-7	TRBV27	.	CASSFTNAYEQYF	TGTGCCAGCAGTTTTACAAACGCCTACGAGCAGTACTTC
15	TRBD1	TRBJ2-7	TRBV10-2	few	CASSEWGQGSYEQYF	TGCGCCAGCAGTGAGTGGGGACAGGGTTCCTACGAGCAGTACTTC
15	.	TRBJ2-1	TRBV6-1	.	CASTRGGGFYNEQFF	TGTGCCAGCACCAGAGGGGGGGGCTTCTACAATGAGCAGTTCTTC
13	.	TRBJ1-1	TRBV4-3	few	CASSQDSTAEAFF	TGCGCCAGCAGCCAAGATTCGACAGCTGAAGCTTTCTTT
15	TRBD2	TRBJ2-3	TRBV6-4	.	CASSPLAGGPDTQYF	TGTGCCAGCAGTCCCTTAGCGGGAGGGCCGGATACGCAGTATTTT
14	.	TRBJ2-7	TRBV11-2	once	CASSLERRDYEQYF	TGTGCCAGCAGCTTAGAAAGAAGGGACTACGAGCAGTACTTC
19	.	TRBJ1-2	TRBV6-4	once	CASSRYWDNGGLTNYGYTF	TGTGCCAGCAGTAGATATTGGGACAACGGAGGCCTTACTAACTATGGCTACACCTTC
13	TRBD2	TRBJ2-1	TRBV25-1	.	CASGLAGGNEQFF	TGTGCCAGCGGTTTAGCGGGAGGCAATGAGCAGTTCTTC
12	.	TRBJ2-1	TRBV29-1	.	CSVDGQYNEQFF	TGCAGCGTTGATGGTCAGTACAATGAGCAGTTCTTC
17	TRBD2	TRBJ2-5	TRBV19	.	CASRKISGGRAGETQYF	TGTGCCAGTAGGAAGATATCAGGCGGGAGGGCGGGAGAGACCCAGTACTTC
14	.	TRBJ1-2	TRBV2	.	CASSMVQGNYGYTF	TGTGCCAGCTCCATGGTTCAGGGAAACTATGGCTACACCTTC
15	TRBD1	TRBJ2-2	TRBV7-3	.	CASSRDRGGTGELFF	TGTGCCAGCAGCCGGGACAGGGGTGGCACCGGGGAGCTGTTTTTT
14	TRBD1	TRBJ1-1	TRBV19	few	CASSMGQGVAEAFF	TGTGCCAGTAGTATGGGGCAGGGGGTCGCTGAAGCTTTCTTT
11	.	TRBJ2-3	TRBV2	.	CASERTYTQYF	TGTGCCAGCGAGCGAACATATACGCAGTATTTT
14	.	TRBJ2-1	TRBV11-2	.	CASSLPPLNHEQFF	TGTGCCAGCAGCTTACCGCCACTTAACCATGAGCAGTTCTTC
11	.	TRBJ1-3	TRBV20-1	.	CSAQTGNTIYF	TGCAGCGCCCAGACCGGTAACACCATATATTTT
13	.	TRBJ1-1	TRBV28	.	CASSLLGDTEAFF	TGTGCCAGCAGTTTATTGGGGGACACTGAAGCTTTCTTT
16	.	TRBJ1-3	TRBV7-6	.	CASSLSPGYSGNTIYF	TGTGCCAGCAGCTTATCACCGGGTTACTCTGGAAACACCATATATTTT
12	.	TRBJ2-3	TRBV28	.	CASSYSTDTQYF	TGTGCCAGCAGCTACAGCACAGATACGCAGTATTTT
16	.	TRBJ2-1	TRBV5-4	.	CASSLKGGISYNEQFF	TGTGCCAGCAGCTTGAAGGGCGGGATCTCCTACAATGAGCAGTTCTTC
17	TRBD1	TRBJ1-2	TRBV6-1	.	CASSDGGTGDRKGGYTF	TGTGCCAGCAGTGACGGGGGGACAGGGGATCGAAAAGGAGGCTACACCTTC
14	.	TRBJ1-2	TRBV4-1	few	CASSQDRVSYGYTF	TGCGCCAGCAGCCAAGATCGGGTTAGCTATGGCTACACCTTC